Shown below are 31 T cell receptor beta chains from a single sample sequenced in a study of blood T cell repertoires in COVID-19. The table came from immunoSEQ multiplex PCR; TCRdb's copy has only in-frame clones and leaves some out. This table holds about 330,000 clones, around 90% found once. The specimen was peripheral blood. The source of these receptors is a man between 18 and 29 years old who had recovered from COVID-19.

V and J are TRBV5-1 and TRBJ1-1; D possibly corresponds to TRBD1 (6 bases). The CDR3 length is 16 residues. Trimming pared 0 bases from V and 2 bases from J, leaving 14 bases between. From germline, CDR1 is SGHRS and CDR2 YFSETQ. CDR3 DNA: TGCGCCAGCAGCTTGGAATTAACGGGGACAAACACTGAAGCTTTCTTT. Translated, it gives CASSLELTGTNTEAFF.

The chain has TRBV18 and TRBJ2-2; D is possibly TRBD2 (6 bases). V was trimmed by 3 bases and J by 6 bases, leaving 17 bases between them. This CDR3 has 16 amino acids. Germline CDR1 is KGHSH and CDR2 is LQKENI. The CDR3 DNA sequence: TGTGCCAGCTCACCCGGACTACCCGAGGGCTCCGGGGAGCTGTTTTTT. The encoded protein is CASSPGLPEGSGELFF.

The chain links TRBV18 to TRBJ1-3; D not certain. The CDR3 has 14 amino acids. Trimming cost V 5 bases and J 0 bases, with 8 bases left between them. Germline CDR1 is KGHSH and CDR2 is LQKENI. In DNA, the CDR3 is TGTGCCAGCTCAGAAGCCGCCTCTGGAAACACCATATATTTT. Translated, it gives CASSEAASGNTIYF.

The chain couples TRBV2 to TRBJ1-1; 8 positions match TRBD1. V gave up 6 bases and J gave up 4 bases; unmatched junction bases: 4. This CDR3 has 13 amino acids. Looked up from germline, CDR1 is SNHLY and CDR2 is FYNNEI. The CDR3 loop is CASSVDRGTEAFF. CDR3 DNA sequence: TGTGCCAGCAGCGTCGACAGGGGCACTGAAGCTTTCTTT.

This chain uses TRBV18 with TRBJ2-3; tentative D call: TRBD1 (6 bases). The germline gives CDR1 KGHSH, CDR2 LQKENI. The CDR3 length is 16 residues. Deletions cut 0 bases from V and 2 bases from J, with 12 bases between. CDR3 in amino acids: CASSPPPGHYTDTQYF. The DNA of the CDR3 is TGTGCCAGCTCACCACCGCCGGGACATTACACAGATACGCAGTATTTT.

This sequence joins TRBV4-1 and TRBJ1-2; possibly TRBD1 for D (5 bases). CDR1 and CDR2 (germline): MGHRA, YSYEKL. The CDR3 spans 14 residues. V was trimmed by 4 bases and J by 1 base, leaving 10 bases between them. The CDR3 loop reads CASSPGDLNYGYTF. In DNA, the CDR3 is TGCGCCAGCAGCCCGGGGGATCTTAACTATGGCTACACCTTC.

V usage is TRBV10-3 and J usage is TRBJ2-2; no definite D call. This CDR3 region has 15 residues. Deletions cut 3 bases from V and 4 bases from J, with 12 bases between. Germline values: CDR1 ENHRY, CDR2 SYGVKD. The DNA of the CDR3 is TGTGCCATCAGTGATGGTACGATCGGCACCGGGGAGCTGTTTTTT. Amino acids: CAISDGTIGTGELFF.

The V and J genes are TRBV6-1 and TRBJ1-5; D is ambiguous. Germline CDR1 and CDR2: MNHNS and SASEGT. This CDR3 is 14 amino acids long. The V gene lost 2 bases and the J gene lost 2 bases, with 7 bases spanning the gap. The CDR3 loop is CASSEMRGNQPQHF. The CDR3 DNA follows: TGTGCCAGCAGTGAAATGAGGGGCAATCAGCCCCAGCATTTT.

The chain recombines TRBV2 with TRBJ1-4, with unresolved D. This CDR3 has 15 amino acids. The germline gives CDR1 SNHLY, CDR2 FYNNEI. V lost 2 bases and J 4 bases, leaving 11 bases between the germline ends. CDR3 in amino acids: CASSELGYDNEKLFF. The CDR3 nucleotides are TGTGCCAGCAGTGAATTGGGCTACGATAATGAAAAACTGTTTTTT.

This chain connects TRBV11-2 to TRBJ2-7, with 8 bases lining up with TRBD2. The V gene's germline CDR1 is SGHAT and CDR2 FQNNGV. V lost 1 base to trimming and J lost 2 bases; unmatched junction nucleotides: 10. CDR3 size: 17 residues. The CDR3 here is CASSLVVPQREPYEQYF. The CDR3, as DNA: TGTGCCAGCAGCTTAGTAGTCCCCCAGCGGGAGCCCTACGAGCAGTACTTC.

V is TRBV27 and J is TRBJ1-3, with D uncertain. Germline CDR1 and CDR2: MNHEY and SMNVEV (reference sequence). There are 15 residues in the CDR3. Trimming removed 0 bases from V and 0 bases from J, with 6 bases in between. The CDR3 reads CASSLSSGSGNTIYF. Here the CDR3 DNA reads TGTGCCAGCAGTTTATCGTCCGGCTCTGGAAACACCATATATTTT.

The rearrangement uses TRBV6-1 and TRBJ2-3; D is unclear. The CDR3 has 14 residues. Germline values: CDR1 MNHNS, CDR2 SASEGT. V lost 0 bases, J lost 4 bases, and 8 bases lay in between. CDR3 amino acids: CASSEALRADTQYF. CDR3 nucleotide sequence: TGTGCCAGCAGTGAAGCCTTACGCGCAGATACGCAGTATTTT.

The rearrangement links TRBV5-1 to TRBJ1-1; 8 bases line up with TRBD1. The CDR3 is made up of 14 amino acids. V lost 5 bases to trimming and J lost 5 bases; unmatched junction nucleotides: 8. Germline values: CDR1 SGHRS, CDR2 YFSETQ. Here the CDR3 DNA reads TGCGCCAGCAGGAGACAGGGGACGGGGACTGAAGCTTTCTTT. Translation gives CASRRQGTGTEAFF.

This chain uses TRBV6-5 with TRBJ1-5; the D is unclear. The CDR3 loop spans 15 amino acids. The germline CDR1 and CDR2 sequences are MNHEY and SVGAGI. The ends were cut back, 0 bases at V and 3 bases at J, with 9 bases in the middle. CDR3 coding DNA: TGTGCCAGCAGTTACTCGGGAGGACCCAATCAGCCCCAGCATTTT. This codes for CASSYSGGPNQPQHF.

The DNA of the CDR3 is TGCAGCGTTGAAGCAGGGCGCACAGATACGCAGTATTTT. Translation gives CSVEAGRTDTQYF. The chain has TRBV29-1 and TRBJ2-3; tentative D call: TRBD1 (5 bases). Germline V gene lookup returns CDR1 SQVTM and CDR2 ANQGSEA. Trimming left V 1 base short and J 1 base short, with 6 bases between. The CDR3 runs to 13 residues.

The V call is TRBV15, the J call TRBJ2-7; the match to TRBD2 covers 9 bases. The germline V gene encodes CDR1 LNHNV and CDR2 YYDKDF (reference sequence). V dropped 3 bases and J dropped 5; count of bases not matched to a gene: 11. The CDR3 consists of 16 residues. The CDR3 protein is CATSSGLAGRKDEQYF. The CDR3 coding sequence is TGTGCCACCAGCAGTGGGCTAGCGGGAAGGAAGGACGAGCAGTACTTC.

The CDR3 region is CASSWTSVSTDTQYF. The CDR3 coding sequence is TGTGCCAGCAGTTGGACTAGCGTTAGCACAGATACGCAGTATTTT. The chain combines TRBV6-6 with TRBJ2-3, with 9 bases lining up with TRBD2. Germline values: CDR1 MNHNY, CDR2 SVGAGI (reference sequence). The CDR3 has 15 residues. V lost 4 bases, J lost 0 bases, and 2 bases stayed unmatched.

This clone was counted between two and nine times. This rearrangement joins TRBV7-9 to TRBJ1-2; unclear D gene. V lost 6 bases to trimming and J lost 6 bases, with 11 bases between them. CDR3 size: 12 residues. Germline CDR1 is SEHNR and CDR2 is FQNEAQ (reference sequence). The CDR3 region has the DNA TGTGCCAGCAGAAAAAACGAGGATGGCTACACCTTC. Translated, it gives CASRKNEDGYTF. Full variable domain (missing parts from reference TRBV7-9 and TRBJ1-2): DTGVSQNPRHKITKRGQNVTFRCDPISEHNRLYWYRQTLGQGPEFLTYFQNEAQLEKSRLLSDRFSAERPKGSFSTLEIQRTEQGDSAMYLCASRKNEDGYTFGSGTRLTVV.

This chain links TRBV7-2 with TRBJ2-7, with 11 bases that match TRBD2. The CDR3 consists of 14 residues. In germline, CDR1 is SGHTA, CDR2 FQGNSA. V shed 2 bases, J shed 6 bases, and the junction held 3 bases outside the gene matches. The CDR3 loop is CASSLTSGRSEQYF. The CDR3, as DNA: TGTGCCAGCAGCTTAACTAGCGGGAGAAGCGAGCAGTACTTC.

The V call is TRBV4-3, the J call TRBJ1-5; the D gene is possibly TRBD1 (5 bases). CDR3 length: 17 amino acids. V lost 3 bases and J lost 0, with 15 bases in between. Germline values: CDR1 LGHNA, CDR2 YSLEER. CDR3 nucleotide sequence: TGCGCCAGCAGCCACGACAGAGACGGCTATAGCAATCAGCCCCAGCATTTT. Translating it yields CASSHDRDGYSNQPQHF.

This clone has more than one count but fewer than ten. This chain uses TRBV10-3 with TRBJ1-1; TRBD1 agrees at 8 bases. The V segment lost 0 bases and the J segment 1 base; nucleotides outside the gene matches: 4. Looked up from germline, CDR1 is ENHRY and CDR2 is SYGVKD. The CDR3 is 16 amino acids. CDR3 in DNA: TGTGCCATCAGTGAGTCGAGAGACAGGGGGAACACTGAAGCTTTCTTT. Amino acid sequence: CAISESRDRGNTEAFF.

This clone turned up a few times. The V and J genes are TRBV5-1 and TRBJ2-5; D gene unclear. The CDR3 runs to 13 residues. Germline V gene sequence: CDR1 SGHRS, CDR2 YFSETQ. The V gene lost 2 bases and the J gene lost 5 bases, with 10 bases spanning the gap. The CDR3 sequence: CASSFSNQETQYF. CDR3 DNA: TGCGCCAGCAGCTTTTCAAATCAGGAGACCCAGTACTTC. The complete variable domain, with remaining parts taken from reference TRBV5-1 and TRBJ2-5, reads KAGVTQTPRYLIKTRGQQVTLSCSPISGHRSVSWYQQTPGQGLQFLFEYFSETQRNKGNFPGRFSGRQFSNSRSEMNVSTLELGDSALYLCASSFSNQETQYFGPGTRLLVL.

The chain links TRBV29-1 to TRBJ1-1; D is unclear. CDR3 length: 12 residues. CDR1 and CDR2 (germline): SQVTM, ANQGSEA. V gave up 5 bases and J gave up 6 bases, with 13 bases separating them. CDR3 in DNA: TGCAGCGTTACCCCCGGGGTCTCTGAAGCTTTCTTT. Its translation: CSVTPGVSEAFF.

This clone has a handful of counts. The gene calls are TRBV7-2 and TRBJ1-3; D perhaps matches TRBD1 (5 bases). CDR1 and CDR2 (germline): SGHTA, FQGNSA. The CDR3 sequence is 13 residues long. V lost 5 bases and J 3 bases, leaving 8 bases between the germline ends. The CDR3 loop is CASSLDSGNTIYF. The CDR3 nucleotides are TGTGCCAGCAGCCTTGACAGTGGAAACACCATATATTTT.

The chain recombines TRBV2 with TRBJ2-1, with 7 nucleotides matching TRBD2. The CDR3 runs 13 residues. Germline-derived CDR1 and CDR2 are SNHLY and FYNNEI. After removal of 7 bases from V and 13 bases from J, the junction contained 13 bases not matched to a gene. The CDR3 loop is CASNRWLADLQFF. The DNA for the CDR3 is TGTGCCAGCAATAGGTGGCTAGCGGACCTCCAGTTCTTC.

This clone was picked up a small number of times. The chain links TRBV2 to TRBJ1-3; the D gene is possibly TRBD1 (6 bases). This CDR3 contains 13 residues. CDR1 and CDR2 from the germline V gene are SNHLY and FYNNEI. Trimming stripped 6 bases from V and 2 bases from J, with 8 bases between. CDR3 in amino acids: CASSPGAGNTIYF. CDR3 coding DNA: TGTGCCAGCAGCCCAGGGGCTGGAAACACCATATATTTT.

V usage is TRBV20-1 and J usage is TRBJ2-1; D is unresolved. The V and J ends lost 5 bases and 6 bases respectively, with 8 bases between them. Germline V CDR1 and CDR2: DFQATT, SNEGSKA (reference sequence). CDR3 length: 11 amino acids. The CDR3 spells CSAGATNEQFF. CDR3 nucleotides: TGCAGTGCTGGAGCTACCAATGAGCAGTTCTTC.

The gene calls are TRBV5-1 and TRBJ2-1, with D perhaps TRBD1 (6 bases). Per germline, CDR1 SGHRS and CDR2 YFSETQ. V dropped 6 bases and J dropped 2 bases, with 12 bases sitting between them. This CDR3 is built from 14 residues. For the CDR3, the DNA is TGCGCCAGCACAACAGGGAGCGCCTACAATGAGCAGTTCTTC. Translated, it gives CASTTGSAYNEQFF.

A few counts support this clone. CDR3 DNA: TGTGCCAGCAGCCAAGAAGGGGGGGAAGAGACCCAGTACTTC. Translation: CASSQEGGEETQYF. V gene TRBV3-1 (or the pseudogene TRBV3-2) combines with J gene TRBJ2-5; a possible D gene is TRBD2 (7 bases). Trimming removed 0 bases from V and 3 bases from J, with 8 bases in between. Germline V gives CDR1 LGHDT, CDR2 YNNKEL (reference sequence). The CDR3 contains 14 residues.

The V call is TRBV12-3 or TRBV12-4, the J call TRBJ2-3; D unresolved. V lost 1 base and J lost 6, with 8 bases in between. The CDR3 length is 13 residues. This CDR3 is CASSLGLQDTQYF. The DNA of the CDR3 is TGTGCCAGCAGTTTAGGACTCCAGGATACGCAGTATTTT.

V and J are TRBV7-9 and TRBJ1-2; possibly TRBD1 for D (6 bases). The ends were cut back, 1 base at V and 7 bases at J, with 13 bases in the middle. This CDR3 is built from 14 residues. The V gene's germline CDR1 is SEHNR and CDR2 FQNEAQ (reference sequence). In nucleotides, the CDR3 is TGTGCCAGCAGCTTAGTATTACAGGGCCCTGGCTACACCTTC. Amino acid sequence: CASSLVLQGPGYTF.